This T cell receptor beta chain is drawn from a study of blood T cells in healthy people across ages. The individuals who served as donors were healthy Caucasians living in Russia, aged roughly 6 to 90. In its sample, this clonotype was seen many times. As yet, its antigen is unknown. This CDR3 region has 16 residues. Germline V gene sequence: CDR1 DFQATT, CDR2 SNEGSKA (reference sequence). The V segment lost 0 bases and the J segment 0 bases; nucleotides outside the gene matches: 7. Study findings and constraints: Both higher diversity and more naive CD4+ cells marked long-lived donors when set against aged donors. Older individuals had lower TCR beta diversity per million T cells (the decline was roughly linear).

Together with a sample-barcoded 5' primer, a J-beta primer mix was included in a second PCR lasting roughly 7 to 11 cycles. A template-switch adaptor that had 12 random nucleotides put a tag on each cDNA molecule. In TCRdb, the 5' RACE reads were re-called with MiXCR into one record per CDR3 protein. The sample has hundreds of thousands of distinct CDR3 sequences; approximately 30% are singletons. V usage is TRBV20-1 and J usage is TRBJ2-5; 7 bases agree with TRBD2. The specimen sequenced was blood. The sequence came from a woman of 80 years or more in good health. The chain's CDR3 is CSARDIRLADQETQYF. CDR3 DNA: TGCAGTGCTAGAGATATTCGGCTAGCGGACCAAGAGACCCAGTACTTC.